Below, one TCR beta chain is given with its context. Its antigen is undetermined. CDR3 length equals 16 residues. This entry belongs to a study of T cell responses to AZD1222 COVID-19 vaccine. The method was immunoSEQ multiplex PCR; TCRdb's version includes in-frame clones alone and lacks a portion of them. The data contain about 150,000 clones, less than 90% of them singletons. General study results and limits: Close to half of spike-specific TCRs reportedly recognize unmutated variant regions. Seropositive status at baseline applied to only six AZD1222 recipients. At 160-218 and 743-854, vaccine-associated CD4 TCRs were dominant, and they spanned spike.

The chain couples TRBV21-1 to TRBJ2-7; the table's TRBD2 call for D was not verified on the DNA. TRBV21-1 constitutes a pseudogene. Specimen: peripheral blood, collected after recovery from COVID-19. This TCR was recovered from an adult who had recovered from COVID-19. In nucleotides, the CDR3 is TGTGCCAGCAGCAAAAATGTCGGGACTTGGCTGAGAGAGCAGTACTTC. Residues: CASSKNVGTWLREQYF.